Listed below are T cell receptor beta chains from one sample, sequenced in a study of shared clonotypes between healthy human individuals. Some clones are missing from TCRdb's copy, which holds only in-frame ones; the method was immunoSEQ multiplex PCR. This sample has about 1 million clones; 75% occur once, and the top ten carry roughly 1.5%. The sample taken for sequencing was memory CD4+ T cells sorted from blood. The receptors here all came from a man aged 18 to 35 in good health. CDR3s include the opening cysteine and the closing phenylalanine or tryptophan. D genes are given only for firm matches. The size of a clone is reported for some rows only, either as once, few or many, or as a class for expanded clones.

size,J,V,D,DNA,CDR3
.,TRBJ1-6,TRBV27,TRBD1,TGTGCCAGCAGTTTGGGACAGGGGGTCAATAATTCACCCCTCCACTTT,CASSLGQGVNNSPLHF
.,TRBJ1-1,TRBV19,.,TGTGCCAGTAGGGGGGGACAAGGGAGGATGAACACTGAAGCTTTCTTT,CASRGGQGRMNTEAFF
few,TRBJ2-2,TRBV7-2,.,TGTGCCAGCAGCTCGCCTAGGGGGAACACCGGGGAGCTGTTTTTT,CASSSPRGNTGELFF
.,TRBJ2-3,TRBV27,TRBD2,TGTGCCAGCAGAAGAAGCGGGGGCACAGATACGCAGTATTTT,CASRRSGGTDTQYF
.,TRBJ2-7,TRBV5-4,.,TGTGCCAGCAGCTTGGACCCTTCCTACGAGCAGTACTTC,CASSLDPSYEQYF
.,TRBJ1-5,TRBV7-2,.,TGTGCCAGCACTAAAACCGGGGCAGTAAATCAGCCCCAGCATTTT,CASTKTGAVNQPQHF
.,TRBJ1-2,TRBV18,.,TGTGCCAGCTCACCAGGGGGGCAGAACTATGGCTACACCTTC,CASSPGGQNYGYTF
.,TRBJ2-1,TRBV6-1,TRBD2,TGTGCCAGCAGTGAATCCGCGGGAGGGTCCTACAATGAGCAGTTCTTC,CASSESAGGSYNEQFF
.,TRBJ2-3,TRBV5-1,.,TGCGCCAGCAGCTTCCGAAGCTCCACAGATACGCAGTATTTT,CASSFRSSTDTQYF
once,TRBJ2-6,TRBV7-2,.,TGTGCCAGCAGCCAAGGGCAGGGGGCCAACGTCCTGACTTTC,CASSQGQGANVLTF
.,TRBJ2-7,TRBV5-4,TRBD1,TGTGCCAGCAGCCCAGGGACAGCTCTTTCCTACGAGCAGTACTTC,CASSPGTALSYEQYF
.,TRBJ1-4,TRBV4-1,.,TGCGCCAGCAGCCAAGATTTGGGAGGGGCCGGAGAAAAACTGTTTTTT,CASSQDLGGAGEKLFF
.,TRBJ2-7,TRBV6-1,.,TGTGCCAGCAGTGAAGTTTGGAGTTACGAGCAGTACTTC,CASSEVWSYEQYF
.,TRBJ1-2,TRBV6-4,TRBD1,TGTGCCAGACGGACAGGGGCCCCTCGGGGTAGGGGCTACACCTTC,CARRTGAPRGRGYTF
.,TRBJ2-2,TRBV7-6,.,TGTGCCAGCAGCTTAGGAAGACTAGGGCCGAACACCGGGGAGCTGTTTTTT,CASSLGRLGPNTGELFF
.,TRBJ1-1,TRBV4-1,TRBD1,TGCGCCAGCAGCCGCCAAGCGGTCGGCAGGGGGGACCTCACTGAAGCTTTCTTT,CASSRQAVGRGDLTEAFF
.,TRBJ2-5,TRBV27,.,TGTGCCAGCAGGTCGCAAGTCCAAGAGACCCAGTACTTC,CASRSQVQETQYF
.,TRBJ2-7,TRBV4-2,TRBD1,TGTGCCAGCAGCCAAGACACCGGGACAGGGGGGGAGCAGTACTTC,CASSQDTGTGGEQYF
.,TRBJ1-1,TRBV18,TRBD1,TGTGCCAGCTCACCACCGCACAGGGGGGAAGCTTTCTTT,CASSPPHRGEAFF
few,TRBJ2-7,TRBV6-5,.,TGTGCCAGCAGTTATGTGGACGGAGCCTACGAGCAGTACTTC,CASSYVDGAYEQYF
.,TRBJ2-7,TRBV5-1,.,TGCGCCAGCAGCTTCCCAGGGAACGAGCAGTACTTC,CASSFPGNEQYF
.,TRBJ1-3,TRBV6-4,.,TGTGCCAGCTCTAATGCGGCAGCGAGCTCTGGAAACACCATATATTTT,CASSNAAASSGNTIYF
.,TRBJ1-4,TRBV21-1,.,TGTGCCAGGAGGTCCTTTGGGGAAAAACTGTTTTTT,CARRSFGEKLFF
few,TRBJ2-1,TRBV9,.,TGTGCCAGCAGCGTAGTCAGCAGTAGCTCCTACAATGAGCAGTTCTTC,CASSVVSSSSYNEQFF
.,TRBJ2-2,TRBV7-2,.,TGTGCCAGCAGGACTCCCGGTAGGACAGAGAACACCGGGGAGCTGTTTTTT,CASRTPGRTENTGELFF
many,TRBJ2-7,TRBV4-1,.,TGCGCCAGCAGCCCCCGGGGCGGAACCTACGAGCAGTACTTC,CASSPRGGTYEQYF
.,TRBJ2-3,TRBV5-1,.,TGCGCCAGCCGACCTACCAGAGGGAGCACAGATACGCAGTATTTT,CASRPTRGSTDTQYF
.,TRBJ1-4,TRBV10-3,.,TGTGCCATCAGTGAACCCCGGGATGAAAAACTGTTTTTT,CAISEPRDEKLFF
.,TRBJ1-2,TRBV18,TRBD1,TGTGCCAGCTCCGACAGACAGGGTGGGGACTATGGCTACACCTTC,CASSDRQGGDYGYTF
.,TRBJ2-7,TRBV7-2,TRBD1,TGTGCCAGCAGCTTGGACAGGTTAAGCTCCTACGAGCAGTACTTC,CASSLDRLSSYEQYF
.,TRBJ2-2,TRBV5-1,TRBD2,TGCGCCAGCCGAAAGGGGCGGGGGTCGAACACCGGGGAGCTGTTTTTT,CASRKGRGSNTGELFF
once,TRBJ2-5,TRBV5-8,.,TGTGCCAGCAGCTTGGGTCAGAAGAACGAAAAAGAGACCCAGTACTTC,CASSLGQKNEKETQYF
.,TRBJ1-5,TRBV18,TRBD1,TGTGCCAGCTCACTATCAGGACAGGGGAATCAGCCCCAGCATTTT,CASSLSGQGNQPQHF
.,TRBJ1-5,TRBV18,TRBD1,TGTGCCAGCTCACCTCAAAGTGGGACAGCAAGAGATTATAGCAATCAGCCCCAGCATTTT,CASSPQSGTARDYSNQPQHF
.,TRBJ2-7,TRBV25-1,.,TGTGCCAGCAGCGGGGGCGGGGCAGAGCAGTACTTC,CASSGGGAEQYF
.,TRBJ1-4,TRBV10-3,TRBD1,TGTGCCATCAGCAGGGGGACAGGGGATGAAAAACTGTTTTTT,CAISRGTGDEKLFF
.,TRBJ2-7,TRBV6-5,.,TGTGCCAGCCGTGGGTCCTACGAGCAGTACTTC,CASRGSYEQYF
.,TRBJ1-3,TRBV5-4,.,TGTGCCAGCAGCTTGGTTGGTTCGTCTGGAAACACCATATATTTT,CASSLVGSSGNTIYF
once,TRBJ2-2,TRBV5-8,TRBD1,TGTGCCAGCAGCCTCCAAGGGGACAGGCTCACCGGGGAGCTGTTTTTT,CASSLQGDRLTGELFF
few,TRBJ1-1,TRBV6-6,.,TGTGCCAGCAGTTATGAGGGGAGGACCCCTGAAGCTTTCTTT,CASSYEGRTPEAFF
.,TRBJ2-5,TRBV15,.,TGTGCCACCAGCAGAGTGACAGCAGAGACCCAGTACTTC,CATSRVTAETQYF
.,TRBJ2-3,TRBV29-1,TRBD1,TGCAGCGTCCGCCGAACAACAGGGGGTAGAGCAGATACGCAGTATTTT,CSVRRTTGGRADTQYF
.,TRBJ2-7,TRBV5-6,TRBD1,TGTGCCAGCAGCTTTAGGGGGCGGACCTACGAGCAGTACTTC,CASSFRGRTYEQYF
.,TRBJ2-3,TRBV7-8,TRBD1,TGTGCCAGCAGCTTTGGGACAGCTAGCACAGATACGCAGTATTTT,CASSFGTASTDTQYF
.,TRBJ1-4,TRBV2,TRBD1,TGTGCCAGCAGCTCACCCTATAGCGGACAGGGGATTTTT,CASSSPYSGQGIF
.,TRBJ2-6,TRBV5-1,TRBD2,TGCGCCAGCAGTTCGGGACTAGCGGTCGCCGGGGCCAACGTCCTGACTTTC,CASSSGLAVAGANVLTF
.,TRBJ2-6,TRBV4-2,.,TGTGCCAGCAGCCAAGTCACCACCTCTGGGGCCAACGTCCTGACTTTC,CASSQVTTSGANVLTF
few,TRBJ1-1,TRBV6-5,.,TGTGCCAGCAGTCTCCCAGGCGGGGCCACTGAAGCTTTCTTT,CASSLPGGATEAFF
few,TRBJ1-1,TRBV11-2,.,TGTGCCAGCAGCTTAGTGTTCAGCGTTGAAGCTTTCTTT,CASSLVFSVEAFF
few,TRBJ2-6,TRBV7-8,.,TGTGCCAGCAGCGAGTGGGGTGCTGGGGCCAACGTCCTGACTTTC,CASSEWGAGANVLTF
.,TRBJ2-3,TRBV9,TRBD2,TGTGCCAGCAGCGGTAGCGGGAGAAGCACAGATACGCAGTATTTT,CASSGSGRSTDTQYF
.,TRBJ1-5,TRBV6-5,.,TGTGCCAGCAGTTACGTGGAGGCGGGTCAGCCCCAGCATTTT,CASSYVEAGQPQHF
few,TRBJ2-1,TRBV4-2,TRBD2,TGTGCCAGCAGCCAAGTCCAACTAGCGGGAAAGAATGAGCAGTTCTTC,CASSQVQLAGKNEQFF
.,TRBJ1-6,TRBV30,TRBD1,TGTGCCTGGAGCCGTCCCGGGACAGGGGGGGGTTCACCCCTCCACTTT,CAWSRPGTGGGSPLHF
.,TRBJ2-1,TRBV28,.,TGTGCCAGCAGTTTATCCATTAATGAGCAGTTCTTC,CASSLSINEQFF
.,TRBJ2-1,TRBV19,TRBD2,TGTGCCAGTAGTATGATTCAGCGGGGATCTTACAATGAGCAGTTCTTC,CASSMIQRGSYNEQFF
.,TRBJ1-2,TRBV5-4,.,TGTGCCAGCAGCGCAAACGGACAGAACTATGGCTACACCTTC,CASSANGQNYGYTF